A single sample is the source of the 14 T cell receptor beta chains below, sequenced in a study of blood T cell repertoires in COVID-19. The data were produced by immunoSEQ multiplex PCR, yet TCRdb's version contains in-frame clones alone and is incomplete. The sample contains roughly 140,000 clones, around 84% of which appear only once. Sequenced input: peripheral blood. All receptors come from a man aged 55 to 70 with active or convalescent COVID-19.

The gene calls are TRBV7-8 and TRBJ1-6; no firm D call. Germline-derived CDR1 and CDR2 are SGHVS and FQNEAQ. Deletions cut 3 bases from V and 8 bases from J, with 8 bases between. CDR3 length equals 13 residues. The CDR3 DNA reads TGTGCCAGCAGCTTGTCCCGGGATTCACCCCTCCACTTT. It specifies CASSLSRDSPLHF.

This clone was seen once. The rearrangement links TRBV9 to TRBJ2-3, with 7 bases identical to TRBD2. Germline values: CDR1 SGDLS, CDR2 YYNGEE. The CDR3 spans 16 residues. V lost 0 bases and J lost 6; bases outside the gene matches: 10. The CDR3 DNA sequence: TGTGCCAGCAGCGTAGGGGGAGGGACTAACGGCGATACGCAGTATTTT. As protein: CASSVGGGTNGDTQYF.

The CDR3 reads CASSEEILNEQFF. CDR3 coding DNA: TGTGCCAGCAGTGAAGAAATTTTAAATGAGCAGTTCTTC. The J gene is TRBJ2-1, the V gene TRBV2, with D unresolved. This CDR3 has 13 residues. Trimming left V 1 base short and J 7 bases short, with 8 bases between. The V gene's germline CDR1 is SNHLY and CDR2 FYNNEI.

This clone occurred a few times. The V and J genes are TRBV27 and TRBJ1-6, with D unresolved. Trimming shortened V by 3 bases and J by 5 bases, and 8 bases separated the two germline ends. This CDR3 has 14 amino acids. From germline, CDR1 is MNHEY and CDR2 SMNVEV (reference sequence). CDR3 loop: CASSFGFNNSPLHF. In nucleotides, the CDR3 is TGTGCCAGCAGTTTTGGCTTCAATAATTCACCCCTCCACTTT.

The V gene is TRBV2, the J gene TRBJ2-7, with TRBD1 matching over 7 bases. CDR1 is SNHLY, CDR2 FYNNEI, per germline. V gave up 7 bases and J gave up 0 bases; unmatched junction bases: 9. The CDR3 sequence is 15 residues long. The CDR3 protein is CASKSNRGYSYEQYF. The DNA for the CDR3 is TGTGCCAGCAAATCGAACAGGGGATACTCCTACGAGCAGTACTTC.

This chain links TRBV5-1 with TRBJ2-3, with 8 bases fitting TRBD2. CDR1 is SGHRS and CDR2 is YFSETQ in the germline V gene. J gave up 3 bases and V 2 bases, and 11 bases lay outside the gene matches. The CDR3 has 17 residues. CDR3 nucleotide sequence: TGCGCCAGCAGCTTTCCTAAGGCGGGAGGCCGGACAGATACGCAGTATTTT. It specifies CASSFPKAGGRTDTQYF. Using reference TRBV5-1 and TRBJ2-3 for the parts outside the CDR3, the full variable domain is KAGVTQTPRYLIKTRGQQVTLSCSPISGHRSVSWYQQTPGQGLQFLFEYFSETQRNKGNFPGRFSGRQFSNSRSEMNVSTLELGDSALYLCASSFPKAGGRTDTQYFGPGTRLTVL.

This chain connects TRBV6-6 to TRBJ2-2, with TRBD2 as a possible D gene (6 bases). V was trimmed by 8 bases and J by 0 bases, leaving 10 bases between them. The length of the CDR3 is 14 residues. CDR1 and CDR2 (germline): MNHNY, SVGAGI (reference sequence). CDR3 DNA: TGTGCCAGCCTGCGCGGGGCGAACACCGGGGAGCTGTTTTTT. This codes for CASLRGANTGELFF.

The chain combines TRBV3-1 (or the pseudogene TRBV3-2) with TRBJ1-2; 7 bases align to TRBD1. Losses at the gene ends were 7 bases for V and 4 bases for J; bases not matched to a gene: 0. The CDR3 loop spans 11 amino acids. In germline, CDR1 is LGHDT, CDR2 YNNKEL (reference sequence). The CDR3 is CASKGAYGYTF. CDR3 coding DNA: TGTGCCAGCAAGGGGGCCTATGGCTACACCTTC.

The V gene is TRBV7-3, the J gene TRBJ1-1, with 8 bases aligning to TRBD1. V lost 3 bases to trimming and J lost 7 bases; unmatched junction nucleotides: 4. The CDR3 spans 13 residues. The germline CDR1 and CDR2 sequences are SGHTA and FQGTGA. The CDR3 spells CASSLDRVGEAFF. The CDR3 DNA sequence: TGTGCCAGCAGCTTGGACAGGGTGGGTGAAGCTTTCTTT.

The gene calls are TRBV2 and TRBJ1-5, with 7 bases matching TRBD1. The CDR3 covers 13 residues. With V trimmed by 8 bases and J by 6 bases, 7 bases remained unmatched. The V gene's germline CDR1 is SNHLY and CDR2 FYNNEI. In DNA form, the CDR3 reads TGTGCCAGCTCCGACAGGGTTAGTCAGCCCCAGCATTTT. It codes for CASSDRVSQPQHF.

V is TRBV11-2 and J is TRBJ1-5, with D possibly TRBD1 on 5 matching bases. With 5 bases removed from V and 1 base from J, the gap between germline ends came to 9 bases. CDR3 length: 14 residues. CDR1 SGHAT and CDR2 FQNNGV come from the germline V gene. As DNA, the CDR3 is TGTGCCAGCAGCCTAGGGGCGAGCAATCAGCCCCAGCATTTT. Amino acids: CASSLGASNQPQHF.

CDR3 in amino acids: CASSPLREDTGELFF. CDR3 bases: TGTGCCAGCTCACCACTTAGGGAGGATACCGGGGAGCTGTTTTTT. The chain recombines TRBV18 with TRBJ2-2, with D maybe TRBD2 (6 bases). Germline V gene sequence: CDR1 KGHSH, CDR2 LQKENI. This CDR3 is built from 15 residues. Trimming shortened V by 1 base and J by 5 bases, and 11 bases separated the two germline ends.

This chain links TRBV2 with TRBJ2-3, with TRBD1 identical over 11 bases. The trim removed 8 bases at V and 5 bases at J, leaving 3 bases unmatched. The length of the CDR3 is 13 residues. The germline CDR1 and CDR2 sequences are SNHLY and FYNNEI. The CDR3 region has the DNA TGTGCCAGCGGACAGGGGGCGGGAGATACGCAGTATTTT. Translating it yields CASGQGAGDTQYF.

The DNA for the CDR3 is TGTGCCAGCAGTCTGGAGCCTAACTATGGCTACACCTTC. Translating gives CASSLEPNYGYTF. The chain has TRBV2 and TRBJ1-2; D is unclear. Germline V gene data show CDR1 as SNHLY and CDR2 as FYNNEI. This CDR3 contains 13 residues. The ends were cut back, 5 bases at V and 0 bases at J, with 7 bases in the middle.